The 9 T cell receptor beta chains below all came from one sample that was sequenced in a study of T cells after yellow fever vaccination. From the 5' RACE reads, TCRdb called clonotypes with MiXCR, one entry per CDR3 protein. The table has 25,000 to 30,000 distinct CDR3 sequences, about 5.5% seen once. The specimen was PBMCs, either bulk or a sorted T-cell subset (CD4+, CD8+, memory, or dextramer-sorted; not recorded which), collected 15 days after the yellow fever booster vaccination. These TCRs come from a man between 25 and 39 years old who received the YFV17D yellow fever vaccine.

There are many counts of this clonotype. The chain carries TRBV12-3 or TRBV12-4 and TRBJ2-1; 10 bases map to TRBD1. CDR3 length: 16 amino acids. J gave up 10 bases and V 0 bases, and 9 bases lay outside the gene matches. CDR3 residues: CASSLARTGGRGEQFF. DNA of the CDR3: TGTGCCAGCAGTTTAGCCAGGACAGGGGGGAGGGGGGAGCAGTTCTTC.

By proportion, this clonotype is medium-sized (0.01 to 0.1%). The rearrangement joins TRBV5-1 to TRBJ2-7, with 10 bases aligning to TRBD1. There are 14 residues in the CDR3. Germline loops: CDR1 SGHRS, CDR2 YFSETQ. V lost 4 bases and J lost 6; bases outside the gene matches: 7. The CDR3 nucleotides read TGCGCCAGCAGCGGTACCGGGACAGGGGCCGAGCAGTACTTC. This translates into CASSGTGTGAEQYF.

This clonotype was observed at least ten times. V gene TRBV6-2 or TRBV6-3 combines with J gene TRBJ2-1, with 7 positions matching TRBD1. The V segment lost 6 bases and the J segment 4 bases; nucleotides outside the gene matches: 6. The CDR3 sequence is 14 residues long. Germline V lookup: CDR1 MNHEY, CDR2 SVGEGT. CDR3 in DNA: TGTGCCAGCAGCCGACAGGGAAGTTACAATGAGCAGTTCTTC. It translates to CASSRQGSYNEQFF.

At least ten counts were recorded for this clonotype. The V and J genes are TRBV24-1 and TRBJ2-3, with 11 bases fitting TRBD2. This CDR3 comprises 17 residues. The germline V gene encodes CDR1 KGHDR and CDR2 SFDVKD. Trimming at V came to 2 bases and at J to 2 bases, leaving 5 bases not matched to a gene. CDR3 residues: CATSDSPSGRPTDTQYF. The CDR3 nucleotides read TGTGCCACCAGTGATTCTCCTAGCGGGAGGCCCACAGATACGCAGTATTTT.

This clonotype was detected only a few times. The chain employs TRBV7-2 and TRBJ1-3; D is unresolved. Germline V CDR1 and CDR2: SGHTA, FQGNSA. The CDR3 totals 14 residues. V lost 1 base, J lost 1 base, and 5 bases lay in between. The CDR3 sequence: CASSLVGSGNTIYF. The CDR3 DNA sequence: TGTGCCAGCAGCTTAGTAGGTTCTGGAAACACCATATATTTT.

Many counts were recorded for this clonotype. The rearrangement uses TRBV11-3 and TRBJ2-3; D unresolved. Trimming left V 0 bases short and J 4 bases short, with 8 bases between. CDR1 and CDR2 from the germline V gene are SGHNT and YENEEA. The CDR3 contains 14 residues. The CDR3 nucleotides are TGTGCCAGCAGCTTAGACCATAAGGCAGATACGCAGTATTTT. This translates into CASSLDHKADTQYF.

This clonotype was observed many times. The chain is built from TRBV4-3 and TRBJ2-3; D might be TRBD1 (7 bases). Germline V lookup: CDR1 LGHNA, CDR2 YSLEER. V lost 4 bases and J 9 bases, leaving 23 bases between the germline ends. This CDR3 is built from 16 residues. The CDR3 sequence is CASSRLRDARGETQYF. Written as DNA, the CDR3 is TGCGCCAGCAGCCGCCTCCGGGACGCCAGGGGGGAGACGCAGTATTTT.

This clonotype was counted many times. The chain couples TRBV5-5 to TRBJ2-3; D remains unclear. Trimming took off 4 bases at V and 3 bases at J, with 12 bases between the two ends. Germline assignment: CDR1 SGHKS and CDR2 YYEKEE (reference sequence). This CDR3 comprises 14 residues. CDR3 protein: CASSRPGWTDTQYF. Here the CDR3 DNA reads TGTGCCAGCAGCCGACCGGGTTGGACAGATACGCAGTATTTT.

This clonotype was counted at least ten times. The rearrangement links TRBV20-1 to TRBJ2-3; no firm D call. Germline-derived CDR1 and CDR2 are DFQATT and SNEGSKA (reference sequence). CDR3 length: 11 amino acids. The V gene lost 6 bases and the J gene lost 5 bases, with 9 bases spanning the gap. This chain's CDR3 is CSAPLKDTQYF. In nucleotides, the CDR3 is TGCAGTGCCCCTCTGAAAGATACGCAGTATTTT.